A selection of T cell receptor beta chains follows, all from one sample in a study of T cells in Graves' hyperthyroidism and ophthalmopathy. TCRdb re-called the multiplex PCR reads through MiXCR, storing one row per CDR3 protein. Of around 250,000 distinct CDR3 sequences listed, approximately 14% are singletons. The specimen sequenced was blood. Receptors originate from a woman between 40 and 50 years old with Graves' hyperthyroidism that later progressed to Graves' ophthalmopathy. CDR3s include the opening cysteine and the closing phenylalanine or tryptophan. The D gene is left open where the match is weak. Only some rows state a clone size, as once, few, many or a class for expanded clones.

V gene	clone size	J gene	D gene	CDR3 DNA	CDR3 protein
TRBV3-1	few	TRBJ1-2	-	TGTGCCAGCAGCCAGTGGTTAGGGTACTATGGCTACACCTTC	CASSQWLGYYGYTF
TRBV28	many	TRBJ1-1	-	TGTGCCAGCAGTCTCGCAGGGGACGTGAACACTGAAGCTTTCTTT	CASSLAGDVNTEAFF
TRBV5-1	many	TRBJ2-3	-	TGCGCCAGCAGCTTGTTCCCCCCGGATACGCAGTATTTT	CASSLFPPDTQYF
TRBV20-1	few	TRBJ2-7	-	TGCAGTGCTAGAGATCGCGAAGGGGCTTTCTCCCACGAGCAGTACTTC	CSARDREGAFSHEQYF
TRBV10-2	once	TRBJ2-7	-	TGCGCCAGCGGAAAGGATCGGTACGAGCAGTACTTC	CASGKDRYEQYF
TRBV3-1	many	TRBJ1-6	TRBD1	TGTGCCAGCAGCCAAGATATCTTCCGGGACAGGGGTTCACCCCTCCACTTT	CASSQDIFRDRGSPLHF
TRBV28	many	TRBJ1-6	-	TGTGCCAGCAGTCCTCAGCGCGGGTGGGCCTCACCCCTCCACTTT	CASSPQRGWASPLHF
TRBV29-1	many	TRBJ2-7	TRBD1	TGCAGCGTAATCTCACAGGGGGCGCGGAATTACGAGCAGTACTTC	CSVISQGARNYEQYF
TRBV3-1	many	TRBJ2-7	-	TGTGCCAGCAGCCAATCAGGGGAGTATTACGAGCAGTACTTC	CASSQSGEYYEQYF
TRBV7-8	many	TRBJ2-1	-	TGTGCCAGCAGCTTAGTGACGTACAATGAGCAGTTCTTC	CASSLVTYNEQFF
TRBV19	few	TRBJ1-1	-	TGTGCCAGTAGTATAAAGAGGGCAGGGGAAGGGTTAGGCGCTGAAGCTTTCTTT	CASSIKRAGEGLGAEAFF
TRBV2	many	TRBJ2-5	-	TGTGCCAGCAGTGATGGGTCAGCCAGAGAGACCCAGTACTTC	CASSDGSARETQYF
TRBV24-1	many	TRBJ2-1	TRBD2	TGTGCCACCAGTGACCAATTAGCGGGAGGGCCCCGAAGTGAGCAGTTCTTC	CATSDQLAGGPRSEQFF
TRBV30	many	TRBJ2-2	-	TGTGCCTGGGCCGTTGGGAACACCGGGGAGCTGTTTTTT	CAWAVGNTGELFF
TRBV12-3/TRBV12-4	many	TRBJ2-1	TRBD2	TGTGCCAGCATACCCCTGGGCGGGAGGGCTGGTAATGAGCAGTTCTTC	CASIPLGGRAGNEQFF
TRBV28	-	TRBJ2-3	TRBD2	TGTGCCAGCAGTAAAGCGGGACTCTACACAGATACGCAGTATTTT	CASSKAGLYTDTQYF
TRBV9	-	TRBJ1-6	-	TGTGCCAGCAGCGTAGAACAGGGAAGATCACCCCTCCACTTT	CASSVEQGRSPLHF
TRBV9	many	TRBJ2-3	-	TGTGCCAGCAGCGTAGCCTCGCGGGGCCTTATCACAGATACGCAGTATTTT	CASSVASRGLITDTQYF
TRBV19	-	TRBJ1-4	-	TGTGCCAGTAGTATATCAAGTGGCGGGGACATCAATGAAAAACTGTTTTTT	CASSISSGGDINEKLFF
TRBV24-1	-	TRBJ2-1	-	TGTGCCACCAGTGATTTAGCAGAAGGCTCCTACAATGAGCAGTTCTTC	CATSDLAEGSYNEQFF
TRBV20-1	many	TRBJ1-5	-	TGCAGTGCTAGTGCGGGGGTAAATCAGCCCCAGCATTTT	CSASAGVNQPQHF
TRBV25-1	-	TRBJ2-7	-	TGTGCCAGCAGTGAATTACACAGCTCCTACGAGCAGTACTTC	CASSELHSSYEQYF
TRBV4-1	-	TRBJ2-6	-	TGCGCCAGCAGCCCCGACAGGTGGAGCTCTGGGGCCAACGTCCTGACTTTC	CASSPDRWSSGANVLTF
TRBV2	many	TRBJ2-6	-	TGTGCCAGCAGGGGCTCTGGGGCCAACGTCCTGACTTTC	CASRGSGANVLTF
TRBV12-3/TRBV12-4	many	TRBJ1-6	-	TGTGCCAGCAGTACAGGGTGGTACTCACCCCTCCACTTT	CASSTGWYSPLHF
TRBV2	many	TRBJ2-3	-	TGTGCCAGCAGTGACGTGGCGGGGCCTCTGAGAGATACGCAGTATTTT	CASSDVAGPLRDTQYF